This TCR beta chain was sequenced for a study of T-cell reconstitution after alpha-beta-depleted transplantation in children. This clonotype was picked up one time. TCRbeta library construction was performed incorporating unique molecular identifiers. From the PCR reads, TCRdb called clonotypes with MiXCR, one entry per CDR3 protein. The table shows about 500,000 distinct CDR3 sequences, with about 31% occurring only once. This receptor was obtained from a human donor who donated a stem cell graft to a child with aplastic anemia. Sequencing used PBMCs from the stem cell graft donor, obtained from the stem cell graft.

The CDR3 DNA is TGTGCCAGCAGCCATCCCGGGACAGGGGATCAGCCCCAGCATTTT. Translation: CASSHPGTGDQPQHF. V is TRBV12-3 or TRBV12-4 and J is TRBJ1-5; TRBD1 agrees at 10 bases. The CDR3 is 15 residues long. V lost 6 bases and J lost 5; bases outside the gene matches: 7.